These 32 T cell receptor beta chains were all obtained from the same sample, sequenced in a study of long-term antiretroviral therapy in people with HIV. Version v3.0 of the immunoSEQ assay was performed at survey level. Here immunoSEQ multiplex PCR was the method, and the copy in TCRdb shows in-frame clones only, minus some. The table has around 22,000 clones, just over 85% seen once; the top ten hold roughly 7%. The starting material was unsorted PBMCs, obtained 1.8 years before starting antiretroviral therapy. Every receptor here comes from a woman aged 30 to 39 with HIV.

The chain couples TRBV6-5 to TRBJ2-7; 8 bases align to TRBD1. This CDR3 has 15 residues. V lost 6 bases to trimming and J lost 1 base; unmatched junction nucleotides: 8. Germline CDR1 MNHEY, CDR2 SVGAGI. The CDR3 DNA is TGTGCCAGCAGGGCGCGGACAGGGTGGTCCTACGAGCAGTACGTC. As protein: CASRARTGWSYEQYV.

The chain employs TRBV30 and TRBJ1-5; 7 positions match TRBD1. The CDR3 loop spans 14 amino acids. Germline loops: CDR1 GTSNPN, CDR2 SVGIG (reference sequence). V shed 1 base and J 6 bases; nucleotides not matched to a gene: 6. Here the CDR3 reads CAWSETGDLQPQHF. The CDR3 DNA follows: TGTGCCTGGAGTGAAACAGGGGATCTTCAGCCCCAGCATTTT.

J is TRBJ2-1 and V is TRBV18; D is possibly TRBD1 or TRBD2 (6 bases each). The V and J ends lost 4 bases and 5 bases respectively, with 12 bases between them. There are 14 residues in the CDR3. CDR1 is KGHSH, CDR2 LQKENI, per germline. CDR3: CASSQGGQDNEQFF. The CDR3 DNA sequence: TGTGCCAGCTCACAGGGGGGCCAGGACAATGAGCAGTTCTTC. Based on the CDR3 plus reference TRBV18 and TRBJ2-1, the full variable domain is NAGVMQNPRHLVRRRGQEARLRCSPMKGHSHVYWYRQLPEEGLKFMVYLQKENIIDESGMPKERFSAEFPKEGPSILRIQQVVRGDSAAYFCASSQGGQDNEQFFGPGTRLTVL.

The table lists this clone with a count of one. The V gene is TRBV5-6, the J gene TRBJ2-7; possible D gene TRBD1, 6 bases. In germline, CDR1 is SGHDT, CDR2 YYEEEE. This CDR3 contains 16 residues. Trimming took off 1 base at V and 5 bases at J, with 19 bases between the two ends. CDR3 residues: CASSLSSGGSGDEQYF. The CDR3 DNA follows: TGTGCCAGCAGCTTGTCGTCTGGGGGCTCCGGTGACGAGCAGTACTTC.

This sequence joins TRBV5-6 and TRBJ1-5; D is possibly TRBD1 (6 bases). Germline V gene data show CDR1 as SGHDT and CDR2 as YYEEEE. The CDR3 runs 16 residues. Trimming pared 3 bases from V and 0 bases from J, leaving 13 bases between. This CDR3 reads CASSWGTSNSNQPQHF. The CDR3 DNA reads TGTGCCAGCAGCTGGGGGACATCAAATAGCAATCAGCCCCAGCATTTT. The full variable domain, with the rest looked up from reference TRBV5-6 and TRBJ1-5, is DAGVTQSPTHLIKTRGQQVTLRCSPKSGHDTVSWYQQALGQGPQFIFQYYEEEERQRGNFPDRFSGHQFPNYSSELNVNALLLGDSALYLCASSWGTSNSNQPQHFGDGTRLSIL.

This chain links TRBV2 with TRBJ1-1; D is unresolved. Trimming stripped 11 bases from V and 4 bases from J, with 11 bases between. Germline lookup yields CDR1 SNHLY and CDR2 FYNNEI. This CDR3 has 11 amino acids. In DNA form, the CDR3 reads TGTGCCCCGGTTGTGGGCACTGAAGCTTTCTTT. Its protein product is CAPVVGTEAFF.

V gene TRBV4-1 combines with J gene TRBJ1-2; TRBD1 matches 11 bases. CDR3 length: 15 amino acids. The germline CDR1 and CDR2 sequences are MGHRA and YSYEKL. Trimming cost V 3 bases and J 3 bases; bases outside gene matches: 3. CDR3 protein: CASSHPGQGDYGYTF. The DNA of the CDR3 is TGCGCCAGCAGCCACCCGGGACAGGGGGACTATGGCTACACCTTC.

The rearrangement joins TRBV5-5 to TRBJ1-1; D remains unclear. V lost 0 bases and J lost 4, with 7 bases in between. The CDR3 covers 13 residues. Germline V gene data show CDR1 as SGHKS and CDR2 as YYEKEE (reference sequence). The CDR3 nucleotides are TGTGCCAGCAGCTTGGAAGCCAGCACTGAAGCTTTCTTT. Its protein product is CASSLEASTEAFF.

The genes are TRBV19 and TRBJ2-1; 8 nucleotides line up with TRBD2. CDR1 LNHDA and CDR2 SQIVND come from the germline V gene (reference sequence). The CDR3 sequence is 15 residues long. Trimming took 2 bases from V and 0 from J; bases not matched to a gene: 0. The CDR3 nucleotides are TGTGCCAGTAGTATAAGCGGGAGCTCCTACAATGAGCAGTTCTTC. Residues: CASSISGSSYNEQFF.

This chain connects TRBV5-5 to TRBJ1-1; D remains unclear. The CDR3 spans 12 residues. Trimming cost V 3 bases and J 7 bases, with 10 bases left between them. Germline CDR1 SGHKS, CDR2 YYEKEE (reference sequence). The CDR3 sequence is CASSSDWGEAFF. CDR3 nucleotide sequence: TGTGCCAGCAGCTCTGACTGGGGTGAAGCTTTCTTT.

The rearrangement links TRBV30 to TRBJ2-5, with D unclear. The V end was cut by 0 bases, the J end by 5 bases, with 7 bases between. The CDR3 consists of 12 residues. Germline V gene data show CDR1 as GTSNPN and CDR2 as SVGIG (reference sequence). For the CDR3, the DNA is TGTGCCTGGAGTGTAGAGTCGGAGACCCAGTACTTC. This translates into CAWSVESETQYF.

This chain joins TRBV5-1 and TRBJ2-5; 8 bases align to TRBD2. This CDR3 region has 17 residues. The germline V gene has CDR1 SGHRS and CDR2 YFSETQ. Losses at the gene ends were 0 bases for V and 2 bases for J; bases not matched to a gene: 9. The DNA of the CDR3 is TGCGCCAGCAGCTTGGTTTTTTCGGCGGGGGGACAAGAGACCCAGTACTTC. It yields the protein CASSLVFSAGGQETQYF.

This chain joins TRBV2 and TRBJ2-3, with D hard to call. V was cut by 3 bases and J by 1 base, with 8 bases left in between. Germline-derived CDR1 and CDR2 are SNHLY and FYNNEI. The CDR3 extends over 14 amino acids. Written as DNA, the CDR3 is TGTGCCAGCAGTGAGGATAGACGCACAGATACGCAGTATTTT. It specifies CASSEDRRTDTQYF. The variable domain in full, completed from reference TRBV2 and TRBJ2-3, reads EPEVTQTPSHQVTQMGQEVILRCVPISNHLYFYWYRQILGQKVEFLVSFYNNEISEKSEIFDDQFSVERPDGSNFTLKIRSTKLEDSAMYFCASSEDRRTDTQYFGPGTRLTVL.

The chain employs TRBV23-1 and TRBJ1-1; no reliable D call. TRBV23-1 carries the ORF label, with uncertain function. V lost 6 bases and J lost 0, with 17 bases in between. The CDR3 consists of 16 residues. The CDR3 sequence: CASSRKGLEMNTEAFF. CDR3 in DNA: TGCGCCAGCAGCCGAAAAGGGTTGGAGATGAACACTGAAGCTTTCTTT.

The DNA for the CDR3 is TGTGCCAGCAGCGCCCAACTAGCGGGGGGAGAGACCCAGTACTTC. This gives the protein CASSAQLAGGETQYF. This chain links TRBV9 with TRBJ2-5; 12 nucleotides agree with TRBD2. The CDR3 sequence is 15 residues long. Germline values: CDR1 SGDLS, CDR2 YYNGEE. V dropped 3 bases and J dropped 4; count of bases not matched to a gene: 4.

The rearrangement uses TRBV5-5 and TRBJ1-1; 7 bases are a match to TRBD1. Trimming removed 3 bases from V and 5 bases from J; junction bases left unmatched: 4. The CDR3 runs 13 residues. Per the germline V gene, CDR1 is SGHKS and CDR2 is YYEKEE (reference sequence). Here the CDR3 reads CASSSQGGTEAFF. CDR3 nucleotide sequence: TGTGCCAGCAGCTCTCAGGGGGGGACTGAAGCTTTCTTT.

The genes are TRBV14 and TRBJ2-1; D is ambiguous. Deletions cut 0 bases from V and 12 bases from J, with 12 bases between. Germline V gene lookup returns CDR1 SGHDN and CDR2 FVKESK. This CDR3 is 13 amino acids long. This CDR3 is CASSQENQERQFF. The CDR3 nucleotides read TGTGCCAGCAGCCAAGAGAACCAGGAACGGCAGTTCTTC.

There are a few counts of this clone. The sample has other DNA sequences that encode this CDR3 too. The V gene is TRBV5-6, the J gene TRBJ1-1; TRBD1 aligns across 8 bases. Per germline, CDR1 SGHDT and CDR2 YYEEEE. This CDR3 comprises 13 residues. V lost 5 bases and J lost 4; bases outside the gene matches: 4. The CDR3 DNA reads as TGTGCCAGCAGGAGTACAGGGGGCACTGAAGCTTTCTTT. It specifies CASRSTGGTEAFF. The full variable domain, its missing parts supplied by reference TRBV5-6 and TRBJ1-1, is DAGVTQSPTHLIKTRGQQVTLRCSPKSGHDTVSWYQQALGQGPQFIFQYYEEEERQRGNFPDRFSGHQFPNYSSELNVNALLLGDSALYLCASRSTGGTEAFFGQGTRLTVV.

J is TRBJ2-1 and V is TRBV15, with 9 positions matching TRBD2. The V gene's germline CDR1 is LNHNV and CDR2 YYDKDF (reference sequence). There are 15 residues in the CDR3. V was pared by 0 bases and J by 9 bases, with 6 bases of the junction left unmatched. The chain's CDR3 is CATSRERGGLGEQFF. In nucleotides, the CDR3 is TGTGCCACCAGCAGAGAGCGGGGGGGCCTGGGTGAGCAGTTCTTC.

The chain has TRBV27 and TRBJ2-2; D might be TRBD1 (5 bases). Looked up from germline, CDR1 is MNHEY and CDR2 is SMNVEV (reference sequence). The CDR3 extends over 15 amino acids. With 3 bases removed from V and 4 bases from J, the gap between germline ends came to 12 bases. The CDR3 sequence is CASSLQGTATGELFF. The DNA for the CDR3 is TGTGCCAGCAGTTTGCAGGGAACGGCCACCGGGGAGCTGTTTTTT.

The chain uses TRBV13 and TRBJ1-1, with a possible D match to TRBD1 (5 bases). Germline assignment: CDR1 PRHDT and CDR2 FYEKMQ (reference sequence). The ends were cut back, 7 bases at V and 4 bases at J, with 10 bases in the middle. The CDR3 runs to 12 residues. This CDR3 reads CASIKGVTEAFF. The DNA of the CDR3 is TGTGCCAGCATCAAAGGGGTCACTGAAGCTTTCTTT.

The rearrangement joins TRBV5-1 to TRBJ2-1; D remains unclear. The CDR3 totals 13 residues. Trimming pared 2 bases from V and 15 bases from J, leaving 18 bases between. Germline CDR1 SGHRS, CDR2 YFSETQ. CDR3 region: CASSLGSNGWLFF. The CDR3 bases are TGCGCCAGCAGCTTAGGTTCGAACGGATGGCTGTTCTTC.

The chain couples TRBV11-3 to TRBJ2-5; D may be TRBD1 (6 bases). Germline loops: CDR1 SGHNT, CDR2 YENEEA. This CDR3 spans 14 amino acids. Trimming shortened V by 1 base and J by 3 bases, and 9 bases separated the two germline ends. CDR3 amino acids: CASSLGSGEETQYF. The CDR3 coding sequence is TGTGCCAGCAGCTTAGGGTCAGGGGAAGAGACCCAGTACTTC.

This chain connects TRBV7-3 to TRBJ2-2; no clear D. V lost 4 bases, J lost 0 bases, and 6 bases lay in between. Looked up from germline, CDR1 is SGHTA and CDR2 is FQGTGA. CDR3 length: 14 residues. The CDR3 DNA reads TGTGCCAGCAGCTCGGACGCGAACACCGGGGAGCTGTTTTTT. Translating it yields CASSSDANTGELFF.

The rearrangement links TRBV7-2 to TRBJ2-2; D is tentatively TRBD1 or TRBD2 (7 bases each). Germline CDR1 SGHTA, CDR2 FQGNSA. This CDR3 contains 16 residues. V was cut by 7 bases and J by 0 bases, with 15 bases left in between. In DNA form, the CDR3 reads TGTGCCAGCATACCTCAGGGGGGGGCGAACACCGGGGAGCTGTTTTTT. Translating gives CASIPQGGANTGELFF.

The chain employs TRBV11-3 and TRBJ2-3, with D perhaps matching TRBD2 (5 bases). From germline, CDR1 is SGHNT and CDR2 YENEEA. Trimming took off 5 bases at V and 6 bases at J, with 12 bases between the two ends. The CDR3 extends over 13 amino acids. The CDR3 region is CASSPSLADTQYF. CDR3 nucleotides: TGTGCCAGCAGCCCCTCTTTAGCGGATACGCAGTATTTT.

In DNA form, the CDR3 reads TGTGCCAGCAGCTCAAAAGCGGGGGGCTTCAATGAGCAGTTCTTC. Translation gives CASSSKAGGFNEQFF. This sequence joins TRBV5-6 and TRBJ2-1; 9 nucleotides agree with TRBD2. The ends lost 3 bases at V and 6 bases at J; junction bases unmatched: 7. Per germline, CDR1 SGHDT and CDR2 YYEEEE. This CDR3 is 15 amino acids long.

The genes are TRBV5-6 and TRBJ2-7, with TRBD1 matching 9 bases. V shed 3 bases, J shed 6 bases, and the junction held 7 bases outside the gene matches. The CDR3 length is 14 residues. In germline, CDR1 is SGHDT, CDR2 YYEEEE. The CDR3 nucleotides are TGTGCCAGCAGCTGGGGGACAGGGTTGGGCGAGCAGTACTTC. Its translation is CASSWGTGLGEQYF.

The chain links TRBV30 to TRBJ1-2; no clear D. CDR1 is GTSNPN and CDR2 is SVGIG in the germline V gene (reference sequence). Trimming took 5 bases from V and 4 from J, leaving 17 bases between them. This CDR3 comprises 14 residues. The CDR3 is CAWGDTTTFYGYTF. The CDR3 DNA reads TGTGCCTGGGGCGACACCACGACCTTCTATGGCTACACCTTC.

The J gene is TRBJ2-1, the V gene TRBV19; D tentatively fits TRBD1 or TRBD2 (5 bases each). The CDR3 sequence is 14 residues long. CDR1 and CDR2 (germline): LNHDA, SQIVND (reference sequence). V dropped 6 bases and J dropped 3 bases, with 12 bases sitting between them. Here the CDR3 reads CASSPLGDYNEQFF. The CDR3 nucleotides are TGTGCCAGTAGCCCCTTGGGGGACTACAATGAGCAGTTCTTC.

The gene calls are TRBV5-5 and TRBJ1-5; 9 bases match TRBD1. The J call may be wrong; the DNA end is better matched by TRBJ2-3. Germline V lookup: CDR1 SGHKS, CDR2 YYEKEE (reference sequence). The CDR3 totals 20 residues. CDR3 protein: CASSPVPGTGRIWSNQPQYF. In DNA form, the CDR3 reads TGTGCCAGCAGCCCCGTCCCCGGGACAGGGAGAATCTGGAGCAATCAGCCCCAGTATTTT.

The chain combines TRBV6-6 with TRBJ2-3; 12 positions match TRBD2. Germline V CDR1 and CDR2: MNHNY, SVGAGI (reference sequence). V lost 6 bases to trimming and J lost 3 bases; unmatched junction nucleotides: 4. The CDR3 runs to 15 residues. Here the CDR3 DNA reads TGTGCCAGCAGCTGGACTAGCGGGGTAACAGATACGCAGTATTTT. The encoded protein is CASSWTSGVTDTQYF.